The 6 T cell receptor beta chains below all came from one sample that was sequenced in a study of cytomegalovirus exposure and HLA in healthy donors. PCR amplification relied on 60 Vbeta primers (plus 13 Jbeta primers). This table comes from immunoSEQ multiplex PCR, and its TCRdb copy is limited to in-frame clones, with some not included. The table shows some 110,000 clones, with approximately 80% occurring only once. Sample: PBMCs. The receptors originated from a male donor in good health and CMV-seronegative.

This chain joins TRBV5-4 and TRBJ2-7; TRBD2 matches at 13 bases. Germline V CDR1 and CDR2: SGHNT, YYREEE (reference sequence). After removal of 3 bases from V and 1 base from J, the junction contained 1 base not matched to a gene. The CDR3 is 15 amino acids. The CDR3 protein is CASSWTSGSSYEQYF. The CDR3 region has the DNA TGTGCCAGCAGCTGGACTAGCGGGAGTTCCTACGAGCAGTACTTC.

This chain's CDR3 is CASSDSYTGELFF. For the CDR3, the DNA is TGTGCCAGCTCAGACAGTTACACCGGGGAGCTGTTTTTT. The rearrangement joins TRBV18 to TRBJ2-2, with D tentatively TRBD1 (5 bases). This CDR3 contains 13 residues. Per the germline V gene, CDR1 is KGHSH and CDR2 is LQKENI. Trimming took off 5 bases at V and 3 bases at J, with 7 bases between the two ends.

The chain has TRBV29-1 and TRBJ2-5; 8 positions match TRBD2. The J call may be in error: the DNA end matches TRBJ2-7 better. From germline, CDR1 is SQVTM and CDR2 ANQGSEA. The CDR3 consists of 14 residues. Here the CDR3 reads CSVEWAGGRNEQYF. The CDR3 DNA follows: TGCAGCGTTGAGTGGGCGGGAGGTCGGAACGAGCAGTACTTC.

The chain combines TRBV6-6 with TRBJ1-4, with 9 nucleotides matching TRBD1. V lost 0 bases, J lost 4 bases, and 0 bases stayed unmatched. The CDR3 runs 15 residues. Germline V gives CDR1 MNHNY, CDR2 SVGAGI (reference sequence). The CDR3 sequence is CASSYSGQGNEKLFF. For the CDR3, the DNA is TGTGCCAGCAGTTACTCGGGACAGGGTAATGAAAAACTGTTTTTT.

The CDR3 reads CASSQADYNEQFF. In DNA, the CDR3 is TGCGCCAGCAGTCAAGCGGATTACAATGAGCAGTTCTTC. This rearrangement joins TRBV23-1 to TRBJ2-1; unclear D gene. TRBV23-1 is filed as an ORF, its function uncertain. V lost 2 bases and J lost 4, with 6 bases in between. CDR3 size: 13 residues.

The count of this clone is one. The J gene is TRBJ1-5, the V gene TRBV4-1, with a weak D call TRBD1 (5 bases). Trimming left V 0 bases short and J 4 bases short, with 16 bases between. The germline CDR1 and CDR2 sequences are MGHRA and YSYEKL. The CDR3 sequence is 17 residues long. For the CDR3, the DNA is TGCGCCAGCAGCCAAGACCTGACGGGGGGGTGGAATCAGCCCCAGCATTTT. Translation gives CASSQDLTGGWNQPQHF.